The source of this T cell receptor beta chain is a study of molecular identifiers for immune sequencing clone quantification. TCRdb itself ran the PCR reads through MiXCR, one entry per CDR3 protein. The sample lists under 350,000 distinct CDR3 sequences; roughly 23% were seen once. Whole-study findings and limits: Reports indicate spiked Jurkat TCR RNA from one cell could be found among approximately 1 million naive cells.

On this clonotype itself: Its antigen is not identified. The junction departs from germline at one end; a sequencing error may be responsible.

CDR1 is KGHDR, CDR2 SFDVKD, per germline. CDR3 length equals 15 residues. The TCR sequence derives from a human donor in good health. Some libraries in this study had Jurkat cell RNA spiked in. The sample comprised naive CD8+ T cells from blood, with Jurkat cell RNA spiked in. Subset defined: FACS-sorted CD8+CD4-CCR7+CD45RA+ naive T cells. V usage is TRBV24-1 and J usage is TRBJ2-2, with TRBD2 matching over 9 bases. CDR3 amino acids: CAPRTGTSHPGELFF. CDR3 bases: TGTGCCCCCAGGACCGGGACTAGCCACCCCGGGGAGCTGTTTTTT.